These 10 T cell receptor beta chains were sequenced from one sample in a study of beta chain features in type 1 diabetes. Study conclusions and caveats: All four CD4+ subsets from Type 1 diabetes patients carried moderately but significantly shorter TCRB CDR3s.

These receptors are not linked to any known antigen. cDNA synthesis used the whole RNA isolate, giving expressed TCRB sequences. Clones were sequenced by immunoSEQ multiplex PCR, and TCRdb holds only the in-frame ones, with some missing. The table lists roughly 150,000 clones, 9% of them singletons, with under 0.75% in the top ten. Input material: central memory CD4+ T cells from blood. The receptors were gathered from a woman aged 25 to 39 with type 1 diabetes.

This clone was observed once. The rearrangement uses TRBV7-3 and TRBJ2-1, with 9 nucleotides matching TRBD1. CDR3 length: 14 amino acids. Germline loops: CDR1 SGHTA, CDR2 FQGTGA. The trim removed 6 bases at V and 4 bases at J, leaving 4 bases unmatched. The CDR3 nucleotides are TGTGCCAGCAGTACGGACAGGGGATACAATGAGCAGTTCTTC. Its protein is CASSTDRGYNEQFF. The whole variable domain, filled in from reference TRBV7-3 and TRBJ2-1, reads GAGVSQTPSNKVTEKGKYVELRCDPISGHTALYWYRQSLGQGPEFLIYFQGTGAADDSGLPNDRFFAVRPEGSVSTLKIQRTERGDSAVYLCASSTDRGYNEQFFGPGTRLTVL.

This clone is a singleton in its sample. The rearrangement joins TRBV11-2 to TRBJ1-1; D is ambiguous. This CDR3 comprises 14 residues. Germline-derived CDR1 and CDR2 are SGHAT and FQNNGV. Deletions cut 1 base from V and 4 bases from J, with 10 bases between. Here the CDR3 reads CASSLARPSTEAFF. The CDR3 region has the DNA TGTGCCAGCAGCTTAGCTAGACCGAGCACTGAAGCTTTCTTT.

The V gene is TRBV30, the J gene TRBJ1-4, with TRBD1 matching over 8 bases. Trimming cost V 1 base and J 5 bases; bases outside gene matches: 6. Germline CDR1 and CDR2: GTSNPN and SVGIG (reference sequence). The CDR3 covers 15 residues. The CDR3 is CAWSAGQAPNEKLFF. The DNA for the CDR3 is TGTGCCTGGAGTGCGGGACAGGCCCCAAATGAAAAACTGTTTTTT.

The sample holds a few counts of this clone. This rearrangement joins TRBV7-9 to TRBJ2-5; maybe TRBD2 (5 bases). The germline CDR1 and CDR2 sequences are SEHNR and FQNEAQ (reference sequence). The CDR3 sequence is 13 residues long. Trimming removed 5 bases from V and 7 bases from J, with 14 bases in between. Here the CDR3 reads CASSPNTGGTQYF. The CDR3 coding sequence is TGTGCCAGCAGCCCGAACACTGGAGGGACCCAGTACTTC.

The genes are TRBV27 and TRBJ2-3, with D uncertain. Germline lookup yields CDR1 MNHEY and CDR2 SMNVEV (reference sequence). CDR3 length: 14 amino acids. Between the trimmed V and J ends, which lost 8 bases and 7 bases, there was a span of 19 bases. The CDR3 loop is CASPPSDGDYTQYF. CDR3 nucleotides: TGTGCCAGCCCCCCTTCGGATGGAGATTATACGCAGTATTTT.

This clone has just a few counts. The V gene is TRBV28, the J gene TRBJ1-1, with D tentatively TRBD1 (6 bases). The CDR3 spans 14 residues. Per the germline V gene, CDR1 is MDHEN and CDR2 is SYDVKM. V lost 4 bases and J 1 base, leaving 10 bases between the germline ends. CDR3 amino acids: CASSSPGQNTEAFF. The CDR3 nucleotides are TGTGCCAGCAGTTCCCCGGGACAGAACACTGAAGCTTTCTTT.

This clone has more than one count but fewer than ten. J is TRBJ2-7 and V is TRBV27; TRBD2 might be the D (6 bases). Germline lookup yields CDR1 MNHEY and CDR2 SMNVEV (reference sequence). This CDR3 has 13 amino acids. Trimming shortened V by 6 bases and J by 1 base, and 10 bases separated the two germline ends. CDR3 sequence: CASRRDGSYEQYF. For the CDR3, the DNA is TGTGCCAGCAGGCGGGACGGTTCCTACGAGCAGTACTTC.

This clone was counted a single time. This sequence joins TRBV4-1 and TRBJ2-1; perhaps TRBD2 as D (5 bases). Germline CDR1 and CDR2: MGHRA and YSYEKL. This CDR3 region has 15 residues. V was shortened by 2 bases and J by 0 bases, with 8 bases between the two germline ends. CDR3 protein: CASSQTRGSYNEQFF. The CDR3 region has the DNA TGCGCCAGCAGCCAAACACGGGGCTCCTACAATGAGCAGTTCTTC.

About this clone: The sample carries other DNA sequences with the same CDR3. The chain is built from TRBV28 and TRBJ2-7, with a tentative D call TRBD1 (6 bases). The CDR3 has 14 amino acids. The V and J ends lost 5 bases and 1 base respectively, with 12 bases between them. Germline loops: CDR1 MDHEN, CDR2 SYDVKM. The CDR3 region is CASSLPGQSYEQYF. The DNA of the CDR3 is TGTGCCAGCAGTCTCCCCGGACAGTCCTACGAGCAGTACTTC. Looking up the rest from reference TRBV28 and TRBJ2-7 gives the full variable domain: DVKVTQSSRYLVKRTGEKVFLECVQDMDHENMFWYRQDPGLGLRLIYFSYDVKMKEKGDIPEGYSVSREKKERFSLILESASTNQTSMYLCASSLPGQSYEQYFGPGTRLTVT.

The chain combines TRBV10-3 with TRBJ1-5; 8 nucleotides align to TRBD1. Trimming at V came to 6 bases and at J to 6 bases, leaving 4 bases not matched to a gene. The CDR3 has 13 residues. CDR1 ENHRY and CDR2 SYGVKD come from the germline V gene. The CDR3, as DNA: TGTGCCATCAGGGACAGGGAATCTCAGCCCCAGCATTTT. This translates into CAIRDRESQPQHF.